The present T cell receptor beta chain was sequenced within a study of radiotherapy plus CTLA-4 blockade in lung cancer. Overall study context: Objective responses were seen in more than 15% of patients, disease control in 31%.

General study points: Expansion in blood of tumor-derived TCR clones was seen after radiotherapy plus ipilimumab.

This clone was found a few times. The antigen is unknown. Patients had chemo-refractory metastatic non-small-cell lung cancer and received focal radiation plus CTLA-4 blockade that used ipilimumab. The repertoire was sequenced with immunoSEQ multiplex PCR; TCRdb's copy has only in-frame clones and lacks some. This sample yields roughly 98,000 clones, of which approximately 80% are seen a single time; more than 14% belongs to the top ten. The CDR3 is 16 amino acids. The V and J ends lost 4 bases and 3 bases, in that order; junction bases with no gene match: 8. Germline-derived CDR1 and CDR2 are ENHRY and SYGVKD.

The V gene is TRBV10-3, the J gene TRBJ2-3; TRBD1 aligns across 9 bases. This specimen consisted of peripheral blood, obtained from a patient treated with radiotherapy plus ipilimumab. This TCR was recovered from a human donor with non-small cell lung cancer that progressed on radiotherapy plus ipilimumab. The CDR3 DNA follows: TGTGCCATCAGTGGCCCCACAGGGGGCGATACAGATACGCAGTATTTT. Its protein product is CAISGPTGGDTDTQYF.